A few counts support the clone carrying this TCR beta chain. The antigen is unknown. This sample is drawn from a study of T-cell memory formation after mild COVID-19. Study in general: Largely donor-specific sequence clusters came from a couple of donors.

V trimming: 5 bases; J trimming: 12 bases; junction bases outside the gene matches: 14. CDR3 size: 15 residues. CDR1 is MGHRA, CDR2 YSYEKL, per germline. Study-level results: Pre-infection memory showed some responding clones, and this suggested that cross-reactive memory joined. CD4+ contracting clones were mainly CM and EM; CD8+ ones, EMRA.

Employing constant-segment primers, 5'RACE generated TCR alpha and TCR beta cDNA libraries bearing sample barcodes and UMIs. Using its own MiXCR run on the 5' RACE reads, TCRdb lists one record per CDR3 protein. The data show about 270,000 distinct CDR3 sequences, roughly 16% seen once. Sequenced: PBMCs or a T cell subset sorted from them (not recorded which). The chain uses TRBV4-1 and TRBJ1-5, with 9 bases identical to TRBD1. The sequence derives from a man aged 18-30 years who had mild COVID-19 (a few samples of this study predate the infection). Cell type and time point are not known. The CDR3 region is CASSVNPGTGNYQHF. The CDR3, as DNA: TGCGCCAGCAGCGTCAACCCCGGGACAGGGAACTACCAGCATTTT.